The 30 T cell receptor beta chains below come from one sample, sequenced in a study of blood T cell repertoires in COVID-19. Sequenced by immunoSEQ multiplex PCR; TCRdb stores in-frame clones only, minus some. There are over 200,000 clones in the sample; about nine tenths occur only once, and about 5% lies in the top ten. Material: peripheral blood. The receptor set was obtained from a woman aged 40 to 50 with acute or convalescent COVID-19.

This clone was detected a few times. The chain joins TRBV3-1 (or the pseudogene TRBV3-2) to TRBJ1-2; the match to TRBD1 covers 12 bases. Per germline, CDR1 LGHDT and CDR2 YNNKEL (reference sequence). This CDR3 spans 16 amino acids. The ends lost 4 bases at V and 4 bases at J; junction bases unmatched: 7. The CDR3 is CASSPGQGAGAYGYTF. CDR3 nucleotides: TGTGCCAGCAGCCCGGGACAGGGGGCGGGAGCCTATGGCTACACCTTC.

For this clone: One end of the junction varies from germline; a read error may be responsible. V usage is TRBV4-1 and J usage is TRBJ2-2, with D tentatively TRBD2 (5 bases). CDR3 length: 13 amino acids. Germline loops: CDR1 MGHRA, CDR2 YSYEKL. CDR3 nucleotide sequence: TGCGCCAGCAGCCTCGAAAGGCCCGGGAAGCTGTTTTTT. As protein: CASSLERPGKLFF.

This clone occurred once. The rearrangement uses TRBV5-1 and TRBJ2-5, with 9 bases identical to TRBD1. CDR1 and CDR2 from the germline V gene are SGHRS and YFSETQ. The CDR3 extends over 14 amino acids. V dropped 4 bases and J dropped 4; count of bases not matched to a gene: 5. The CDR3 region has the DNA TGCGCCAGCAGCATGGGACAGGGCCGAGAGACCCAGTACTTC. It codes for CASSMGQGRETQYF.

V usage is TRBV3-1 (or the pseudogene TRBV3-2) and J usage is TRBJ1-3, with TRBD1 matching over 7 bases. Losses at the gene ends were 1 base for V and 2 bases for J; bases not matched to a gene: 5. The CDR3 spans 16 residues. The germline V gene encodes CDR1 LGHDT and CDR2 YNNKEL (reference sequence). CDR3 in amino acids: CASSQGAGTAGNTIYF. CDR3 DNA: TGTGCCAGCAGCCAAGGAGCAGGGACAGCTGGAAACACCATATATTTT.

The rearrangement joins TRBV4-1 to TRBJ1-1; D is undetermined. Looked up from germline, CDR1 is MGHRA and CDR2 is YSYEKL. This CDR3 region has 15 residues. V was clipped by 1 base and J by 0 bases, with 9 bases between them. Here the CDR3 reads CASSQGQVMNTEAFF. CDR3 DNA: TGCGCCAGCAGCCAAGGGCAGGTAATGAACACTGAAGCTTTCTTT.

DNA for the CDR3: TGTGCCAGCAGCCCGAGGACAGGGTCCAACACTGAAGCTTTCTTT. It codes for CASSPRTGSNTEAFF. The chain uses TRBV7-2 and TRBJ1-1; TRBD1 matches at 8 bases. CDR3 length: 15 amino acids. Germline V gives CDR1 SGHTA, CDR2 FQGNSA. V was clipped by 5 bases and J by 2 bases; unmatched bases: 7.

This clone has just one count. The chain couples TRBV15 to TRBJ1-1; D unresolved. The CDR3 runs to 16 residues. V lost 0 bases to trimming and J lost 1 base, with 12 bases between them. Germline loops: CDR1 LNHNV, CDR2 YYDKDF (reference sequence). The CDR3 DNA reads TGTGCCACCAGCAGAGATCTTGGTTCGGGGAACACTGAAGCTTTCTTT. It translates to CATSRDLGSGNTEAFF.

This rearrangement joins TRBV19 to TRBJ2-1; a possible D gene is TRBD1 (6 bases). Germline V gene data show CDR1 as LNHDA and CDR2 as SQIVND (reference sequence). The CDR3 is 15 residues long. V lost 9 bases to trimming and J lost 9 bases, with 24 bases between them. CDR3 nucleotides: TGTGCCAGACTCATTCGGGACAAAGGATCGGGTGAGCAGTTCTTC. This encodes CARLIRDKGSGEQFF.

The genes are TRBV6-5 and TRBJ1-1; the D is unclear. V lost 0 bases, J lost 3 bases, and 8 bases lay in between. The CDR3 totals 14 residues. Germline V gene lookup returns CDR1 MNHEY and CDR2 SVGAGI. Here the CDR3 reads CASSYSNSYTEAFF. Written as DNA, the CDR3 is TGTGCCAGCAGTTACTCGAACAGTTACACTGAAGCTTTCTTT.

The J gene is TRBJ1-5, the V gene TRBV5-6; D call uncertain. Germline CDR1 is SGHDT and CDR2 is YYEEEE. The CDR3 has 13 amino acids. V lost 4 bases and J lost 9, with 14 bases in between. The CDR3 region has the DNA TGTGCCAGCAGCCCGGGAGGAGGAGGGCCCCAGCATTTT. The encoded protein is CASSPGGGGPQHF.

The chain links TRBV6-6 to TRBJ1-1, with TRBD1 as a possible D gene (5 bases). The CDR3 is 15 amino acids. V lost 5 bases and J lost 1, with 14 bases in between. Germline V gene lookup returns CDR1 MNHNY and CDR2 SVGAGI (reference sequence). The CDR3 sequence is CASSPRGDRNTEAFF. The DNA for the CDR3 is TGTGCCAGCAGTCCCCGCGGCGACAGGAACACTGAAGCTTTCTTT.

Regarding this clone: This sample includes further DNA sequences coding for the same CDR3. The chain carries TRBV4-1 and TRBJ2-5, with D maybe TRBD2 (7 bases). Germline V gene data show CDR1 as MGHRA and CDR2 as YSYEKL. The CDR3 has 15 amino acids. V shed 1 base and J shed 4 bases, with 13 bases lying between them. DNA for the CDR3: TGCGCCAGCAGCCAAGGAGGCGGGGGCGGAGAGACCCAGTACTTC. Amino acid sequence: CASSQGGGGGETQYF.

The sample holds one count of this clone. CDR3 DNA: TGTGCCAGCAGCTTGGGAGGGGGCACTGAAGCTTTCTTT. Translated, it gives CASSLGGGTEAFF. This chain joins TRBV5-4 and TRBJ1-1; D may be TRBD1 (6 bases). In germline, CDR1 is SGHNT, CDR2 YYREEE (reference sequence). The CDR3 is 13 amino acids. Trimming removed 0 bases from V and 4 bases from J, with 7 bases in between.

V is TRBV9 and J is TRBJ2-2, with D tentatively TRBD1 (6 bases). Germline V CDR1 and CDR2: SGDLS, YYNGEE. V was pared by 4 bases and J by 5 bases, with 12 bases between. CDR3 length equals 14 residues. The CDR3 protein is CASSPPTGTGELFF. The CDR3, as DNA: TGTGCCAGCAGCCCCCCTACAGGGACCGGGGAGCTGTTTTTT. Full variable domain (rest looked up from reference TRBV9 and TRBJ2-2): DSGVTQTPKHLITATGQRVTLRCSPRSGDLSVYWYQQSLDQGLQFLIQYYNGEERAKGNILERFSAQQFPDLHSELNLSSLELGDSALYFCASSPPTGTGELFFGEGSRLTVL.

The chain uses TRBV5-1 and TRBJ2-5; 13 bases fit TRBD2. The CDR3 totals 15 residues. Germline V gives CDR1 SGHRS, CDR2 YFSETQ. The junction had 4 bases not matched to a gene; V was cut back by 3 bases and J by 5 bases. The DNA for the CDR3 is TGCGCCAGCAGCTCACTAGCGGGGGGGTCGGAGACCCAGTACTTC. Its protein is CASSSLAGGSETQYF.

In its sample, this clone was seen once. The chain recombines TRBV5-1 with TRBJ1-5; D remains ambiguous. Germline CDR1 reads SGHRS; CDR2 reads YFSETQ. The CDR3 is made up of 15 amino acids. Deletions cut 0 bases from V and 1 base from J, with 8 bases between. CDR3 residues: CASSLGPGSNQPQHF. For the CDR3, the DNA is TGCGCCAGCAGCTTGGGGCCGGGAAGCAATCAGCCCCAGCATTTT.

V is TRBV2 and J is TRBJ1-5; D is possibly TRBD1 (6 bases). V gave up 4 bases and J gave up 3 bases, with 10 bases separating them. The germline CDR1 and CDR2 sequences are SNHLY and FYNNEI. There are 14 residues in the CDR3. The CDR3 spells CASSGQGPNQPQHF. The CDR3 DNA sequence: TGTGCCAGCAGTGGGCAGGGGCCCAATCAGCCCCAGCATTTT.

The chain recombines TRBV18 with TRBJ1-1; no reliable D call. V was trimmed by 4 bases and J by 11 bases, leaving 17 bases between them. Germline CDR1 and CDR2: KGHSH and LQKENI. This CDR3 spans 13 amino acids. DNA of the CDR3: TGTGCCAGCTCACTTGCGGGCGACCGCGTGGCTTTCTTT. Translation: CASSLAGDRVAFF. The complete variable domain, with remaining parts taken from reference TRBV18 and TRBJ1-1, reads NAGVMQNPRHLVRRRGQEARLRCSPMKGHSHVYWYRQLPEEGLKFMVYLQKENIIDESGMPKERFSAEFPKEGPSILRIQQVVRGDSAAYFCASSLAGDRVAFFGQGTRLTVV.

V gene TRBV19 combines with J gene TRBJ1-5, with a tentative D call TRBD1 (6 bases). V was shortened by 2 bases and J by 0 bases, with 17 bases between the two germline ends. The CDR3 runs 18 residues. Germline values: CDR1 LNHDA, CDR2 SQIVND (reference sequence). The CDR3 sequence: CASSISLTGRHSNQPQHF. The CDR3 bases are TGTGCCAGTAGTATATCCTTAACAGGGCGCCATAGCAATCAGCCCCAGCATTTT.

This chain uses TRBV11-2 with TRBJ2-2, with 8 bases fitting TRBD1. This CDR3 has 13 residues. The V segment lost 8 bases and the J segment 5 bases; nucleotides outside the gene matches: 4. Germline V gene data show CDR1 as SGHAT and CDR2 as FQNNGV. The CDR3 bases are TGTGCCAGCGGACAGGGTCGGACCGGGGAGCTGTTTTTT. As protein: CASGQGRTGELFF.

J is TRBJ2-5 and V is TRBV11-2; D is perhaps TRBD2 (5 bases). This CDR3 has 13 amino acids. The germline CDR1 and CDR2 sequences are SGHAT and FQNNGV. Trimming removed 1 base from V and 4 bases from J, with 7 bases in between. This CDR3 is CASSLGAAETQYF. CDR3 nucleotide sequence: TGTGCCAGCAGCTTAGGAGCGGCAGAGACCCAGTACTTC.

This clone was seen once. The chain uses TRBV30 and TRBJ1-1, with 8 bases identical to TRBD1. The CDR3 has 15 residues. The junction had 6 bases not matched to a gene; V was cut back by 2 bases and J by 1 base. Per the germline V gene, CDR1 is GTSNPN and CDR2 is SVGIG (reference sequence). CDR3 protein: CAWSTLGTGNTEAFF. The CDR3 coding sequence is TGTGCCTGGAGTACCCTAGGGACAGGGAACACTGAAGCTTTCTTT.

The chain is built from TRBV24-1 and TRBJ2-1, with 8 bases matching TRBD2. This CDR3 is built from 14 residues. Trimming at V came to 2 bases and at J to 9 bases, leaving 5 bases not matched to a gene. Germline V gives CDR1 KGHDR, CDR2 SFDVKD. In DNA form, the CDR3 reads TGTGCCACCAGTGATTCAAGCGGGGGCGGTGAGCAGTTCTTC. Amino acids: CATSDSSGGGEQFF.

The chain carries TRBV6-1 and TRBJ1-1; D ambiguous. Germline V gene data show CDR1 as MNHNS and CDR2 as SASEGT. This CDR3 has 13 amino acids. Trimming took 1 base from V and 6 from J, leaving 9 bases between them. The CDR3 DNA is TGTGCCAGCAGTGAAGTGTGGCCGCCTGAAGCTTTCTTT. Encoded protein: CASSEVWPPEAFF.

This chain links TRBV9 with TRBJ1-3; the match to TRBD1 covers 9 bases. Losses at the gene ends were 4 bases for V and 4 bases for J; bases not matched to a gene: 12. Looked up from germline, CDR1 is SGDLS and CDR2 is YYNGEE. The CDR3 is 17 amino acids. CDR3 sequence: CASSPHFTGGAGNTIYF. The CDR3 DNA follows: TGTGCCAGCAGCCCTCACTTTACAGGGGGCGCGGGAAACACCATATATTTT.

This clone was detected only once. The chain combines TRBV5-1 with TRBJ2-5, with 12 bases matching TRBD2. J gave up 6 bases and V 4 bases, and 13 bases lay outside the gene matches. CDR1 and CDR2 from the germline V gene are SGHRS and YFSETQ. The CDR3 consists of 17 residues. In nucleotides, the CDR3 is TGCGCCAGCAGCCGGGAGGGGCTAGCGGGGGGGCGACAGACCCAGTACTTC. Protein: CASSREGLAGGRQTQYF.

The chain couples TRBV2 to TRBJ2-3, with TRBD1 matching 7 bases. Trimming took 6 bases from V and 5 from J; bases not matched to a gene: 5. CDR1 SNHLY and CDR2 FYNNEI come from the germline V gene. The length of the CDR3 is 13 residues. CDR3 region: CASRGTAQDTQYF. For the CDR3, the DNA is TGTGCCAGCAGGGGGACAGCGCAAGATACGCAGTATTTT. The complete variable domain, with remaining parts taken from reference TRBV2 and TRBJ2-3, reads EPEVTQTPSHQVTQMGQEVILRCVPISNHLYFYWYRQILGQKVEFLVSFYNNEISEKSEIFDDQFSVERPDGSNFTLKIRSTKLEDSAMYFCASRGTAQDTQYFGPGTRLTVL.

The CDR3 DNA reads TGTGCCAGCAGCTTTCACGGTTCCTATGGCTACACCTTC. It yields the protein CASSFHGSYGYTF. V usage is TRBV7-2 and J usage is TRBJ1-2; D remains unclear. In germline, CDR1 is SGHTA, CDR2 FQGNSA. Trimming stripped 3 bases from V and 4 bases from J, with 9 bases between. The CDR3 loop spans 13 amino acids.

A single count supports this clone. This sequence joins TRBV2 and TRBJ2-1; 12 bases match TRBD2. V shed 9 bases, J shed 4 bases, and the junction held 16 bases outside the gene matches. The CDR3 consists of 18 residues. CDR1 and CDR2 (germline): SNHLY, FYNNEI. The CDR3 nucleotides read TGTGCCAGACCTAAGGAGTTGACTAGCGGGGGAAGGTACAATGAGCAGTTCTTC. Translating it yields CARPKELTSGGRYNEQFF.

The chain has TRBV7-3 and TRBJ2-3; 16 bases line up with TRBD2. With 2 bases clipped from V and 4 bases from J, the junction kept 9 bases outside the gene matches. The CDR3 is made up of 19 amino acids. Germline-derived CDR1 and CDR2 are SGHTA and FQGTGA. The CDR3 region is CASSLSGAGLAGGADTQYF. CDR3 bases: TGTGCCAGCAGCTTATCCGGCGCGGGACTAGCGGGGGGGGCAGATACGCAGTATTTT.